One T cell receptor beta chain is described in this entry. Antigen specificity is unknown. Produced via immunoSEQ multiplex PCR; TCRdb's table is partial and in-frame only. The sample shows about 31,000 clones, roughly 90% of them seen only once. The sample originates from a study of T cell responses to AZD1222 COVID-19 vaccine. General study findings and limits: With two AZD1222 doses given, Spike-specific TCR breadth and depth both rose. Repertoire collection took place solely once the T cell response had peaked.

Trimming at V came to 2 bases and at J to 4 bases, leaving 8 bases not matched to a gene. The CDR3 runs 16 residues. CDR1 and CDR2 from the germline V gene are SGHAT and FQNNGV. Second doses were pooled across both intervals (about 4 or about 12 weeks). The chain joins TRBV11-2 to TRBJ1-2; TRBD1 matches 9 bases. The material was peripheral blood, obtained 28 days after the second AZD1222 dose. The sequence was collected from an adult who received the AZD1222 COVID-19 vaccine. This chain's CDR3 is CASSLSGQGYAYGYTF. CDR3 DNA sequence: TGTGCCAGCAGCTTATCTGGACAGGGGTACGCCTATGGCTACACCTTC.